Below, 6 T cell receptor beta chains from the same sample are listed, as sequenced in a study of shared clonotypes between healthy human individuals. Produced via immunoSEQ multiplex PCR; TCRdb's table is partial and in-frame only. This table has about 2.3 million clones, approximately 95% appearing once. The sequenced sample consisted of naive CD4+ T cells from PBMCs. Regarding subset: CD45RA+ positively selected. Receptors were obtained from a young man in good health. Some clones in this sample may be carry-over from other donors' samples.

V is TRBV19 and J is TRBJ2-2, with 10 bases fitting TRBD1. The CDR3 spans 14 residues. Losses at the gene ends were 10 bases for V and 7 bases for J; bases not matched to a gene: 9. CDR1 LNHDA and CDR2 SQIVND come from the germline V gene (reference sequence). In DNA, the CDR3 is TGTGCCACCACGGACAGGGGGTTTGTCGGGGAGCTGTTTTTT. This encodes CATTDRGFVGELFF.

The chain has TRBV7-2 and TRBJ2-7, with D perhaps TRBD1 (6 bases). Trimming removed 5 bases from V and 2 bases from J, with 22 bases in between. The CDR3 loop spans 17 amino acids. The germline gives CDR1 SGHTA, CDR2 FQGNSA. This CDR3 is CASSAPSSYRTAYEQYF. CDR3 sequence (DNA): TGTGCCAGCAGCGCCCCGTCGTCATACCGGACAGCCTACGAGCAGTACTTC.

This clone appeared once. The chain is built from TRBV9 and TRBJ1-1, with D unclear. Germline CDR1 and CDR2: SGDLS and YYNGEE. CDR3 size: 14 residues. The V end was cut by 4 bases, the J end by 2 bases, with 12 bases between. The CDR3 region is CASSPRALNTEAFF. The DNA for the CDR3 is TGTGCCAGCAGCCCGCGGGCCCTCAACACTGAAGCTTTCTTT.

Here the CDR3 DNA reads TGTGCTAGTGGTTTGTCTGACAGGTTTGCGAGCTCCTACGAGCAGTACTTC. Residues: CASGLSDRFASSYEQYF. The rearrangement joins TRBV12-5 to TRBJ2-7; possible D gene TRBD1, 6 bases. CDR3 length: 17 amino acids. V gave up 2 bases and J gave up 0 bases, with 17 bases separating them. Germline V gives CDR1 LGHNT, CDR2 FRNRAP. Looking up the rest from reference TRBV12-5 and TRBJ2-7 gives the full variable domain: DARVTQTPRHKVTEMGQEVTMRCQPILGHNTVFWYRQTMMQGLELLAYFRNRAPLDDSGMPKDRFSAEMPDATLATLKIQPSEPRDSAVYFCASGLSDRFASSYEQYFGPGTRLTVT.

In DNA, the CDR3 is TGTGCCAGCAGCCACAAACTAGCGGGAGGGCCTGCAGATACGCAGTATTTT. Translation: CASSHKLAGGPADTQYF. V gene TRBV5-4 combines with J gene TRBJ2-3, with 13 bases lining up with TRBD2. Trimming cost V 4 bases and J 4 bases; bases outside gene matches: 9. Germline CDR1 reads SGHNT; CDR2 reads YYREEE (reference sequence). There are 17 residues in the CDR3. Drawing the rest from reference TRBV5-4 and TRBJ2-3, the complete variable domain is ETGVTQSPTHLIKTRGQQVTLRCSSQSGHNTVSWYQQALGQGPQFIFQYYREEENGRGNFPPRFSGLQFPNYSSELNVNALELDDSALYLCASSHKLAGGPADTQYFGPGTRLTVL.

The chain links TRBV6-1 to TRBJ2-7; 12 bases line up with TRBD1. The CDR3 extends over 15 amino acids. The germline gives CDR1 MNHNS, CDR2 SASEGT. Trimming cost V 4 bases and J 6 bases; bases outside gene matches: 7. The CDR3 nucleotides are TGTGCCAGCAGTGCAACGGGACAGGGGGCTCTCGAGCAGTACTTC. It specifies CASSATGQGALEQYF.